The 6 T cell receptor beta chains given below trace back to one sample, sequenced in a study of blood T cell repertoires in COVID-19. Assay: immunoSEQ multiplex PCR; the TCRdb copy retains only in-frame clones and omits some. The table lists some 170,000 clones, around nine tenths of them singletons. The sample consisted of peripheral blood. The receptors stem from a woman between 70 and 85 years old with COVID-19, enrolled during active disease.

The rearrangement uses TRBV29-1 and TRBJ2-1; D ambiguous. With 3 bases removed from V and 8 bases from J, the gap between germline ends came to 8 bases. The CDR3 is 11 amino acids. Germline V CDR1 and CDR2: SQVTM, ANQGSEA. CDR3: CSVDPPDEQFF. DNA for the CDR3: TGCAGCGTTGACCCCCCGGATGAGCAGTTCTTC.

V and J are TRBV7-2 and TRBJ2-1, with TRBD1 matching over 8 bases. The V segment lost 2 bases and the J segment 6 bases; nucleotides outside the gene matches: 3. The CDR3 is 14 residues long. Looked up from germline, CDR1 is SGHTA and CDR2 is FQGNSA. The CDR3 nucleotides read TGTGCCAGCAGCTTACAGGGGGCCTCCAATGAGCAGTTCTTC. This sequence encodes CASSLQGASNEQFF.

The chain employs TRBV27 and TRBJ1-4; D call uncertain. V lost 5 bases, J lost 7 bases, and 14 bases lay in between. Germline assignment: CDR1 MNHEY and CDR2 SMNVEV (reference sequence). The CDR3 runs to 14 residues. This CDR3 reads CASSSYGSSEKLFF. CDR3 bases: TGTGCCAGCAGTAGTTATGGGAGTAGTGAAAAACTGTTTTTT.

The CDR3 bases are TGTGCCACCAGCCACCGGGACAGGGTCACTGAAGCTTTCTTT. Protein product: CATSHRDRVTEAFF. The chain links TRBV15 to TRBJ1-1, with 9 bases matching TRBD1. The V gene end was trimmed by 5 bases and the J gene end by 4 bases; junction bases not matched to a gene: 5. The CDR3 is made up of 14 amino acids. Germline values: CDR1 LNHNV, CDR2 YYDKDF (reference sequence).

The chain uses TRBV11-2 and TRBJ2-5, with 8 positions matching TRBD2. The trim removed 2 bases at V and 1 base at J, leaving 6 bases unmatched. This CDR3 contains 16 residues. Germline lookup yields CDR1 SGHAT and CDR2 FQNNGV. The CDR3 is CASSLTASGPQETQYF. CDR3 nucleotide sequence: TGTGCCAGCAGCTTAACGGCTAGCGGGCCCCAAGAGACCCAGTACTTC. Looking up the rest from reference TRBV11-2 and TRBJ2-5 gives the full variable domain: EAGVAQSPRYKIIEKRQSVAFWCNPISGHATLYWYQQILGQGPKLLIQFQNNGVVDDSQLPKDRFSAERLKGVDSTLKIQPAKLEDSAVYLCASSLTASGPQETQYFGPGTRLLVL.

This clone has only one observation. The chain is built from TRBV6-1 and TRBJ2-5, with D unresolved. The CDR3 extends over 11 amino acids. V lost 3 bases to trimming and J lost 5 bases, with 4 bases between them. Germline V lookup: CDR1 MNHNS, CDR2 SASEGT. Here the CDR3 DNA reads TGTGCCAGCAGTGACAGGGAGACCCAGTACTTC. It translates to CASSDRETQYF.